This T cell receptor (beta chain) was identified in a study of T cells in pancreatic ductal adenocarcinoma. Only in-frame clones appear in the TCRdb table, and some are missing; sequencing was by immunoSEQ multiplex PCR. The table has 2,000 to 2,500 clones, 84% seen once; the top ten hold 6.5% to 9%. Germline loops: CDR1 KGHSH, CDR2 LQKENI. J gave up 2 bases and V 3 bases, and 9 bases lay outside the gene matches. The CDR3 sequence is 16 residues long. No neoadjuvant therapy was given to the selected pancreatic ductal adenocarcinoma patients before their surgery. The chain recombines TRBV18 with TRBJ2-7; TRBD2 matches at 8 bases. The sequenced sample was pancreatic tumor tissue. This TCR derives from a human donor with pancreatic ductal adenocarcinoma. CDR3 region: CASSPAGGLAAYEQYF. The DNA of the CDR3 is TGTGCCAGCTCACCTGCTGGAGGACTAGCAGCCTACGAGCAGTACTTC.